This T cell receptor (beta chain) was sequenced for a study of cytomegalovirus exposure and HLA in healthy donors. Germline-derived CDR1 and CDR2 are MNHNS and SASEGT. The CDR3 spans 14 residues. J lost 8 bases, V lost 7 bases, and 7 bases had no gene match. To note about this clone: The antigen is not known.

Broader study findings: The authors later found most CMV-associated TCR beta chains appeared HLA-restricted. Despite most TCR sequences being rare, some public TCRs occurred in many donors.

Use of 60 Vbeta and 13 Jbeta primers characterized the PCR. TCRdb's copy holds only in-frame clones and misses some; the assay was immunoSEQ multiplex PCR. In the table there are 120,000 or so clones, roughly 10% of which are singletons. The source of this sequence is a woman under 30 in good health and CMV-seropositive. The sequenced sample consisted of PBMCs. The chain has TRBV6-1 and TRBJ2-1; 11 bases match TRBD1. The CDR3 is CASKLGQGVYEQFF. The CDR3 nucleotides read TGTGCCAGCAAATTGGGACAGGGGGTATATGAGCAGTTCTTC.